This T cell receptor beta chain was recovered during a study of cytomegalovirus exposure and HLA in healthy donors. Study outcomes and limitations: Reported performance of the classifier showed diagnosis of cytomegalovirus status with high specificity and sensitivity.

As concerns this clone: Its antigen is not known.

Trimming at V came to 2 bases and at J to 9 bases, leaving 12 bases not matched to a gene. CDR3 length equals 16 residues. Germline V gene lookup returns CDR1 SGHTA and CDR2 FQGNSA. The PCR contained 60 Vbeta and 13 Jbeta primers. Profiling relied on immunoSEQ multiplex PCR, and the TCRdb table lists in-frame clones only, not all of them. In the table there are about 140,000 clones, around 57% of which are singletons. The rearrangement joins TRBV7-2 to TRBJ2-7, with TRBD1 identical over 11 bases. The sample was PBMCs. This TCR was recovered from a male donor in good health and CMV-seronegative. Written as DNA, the CDR3 is TGTGCCAGCAGCTTAAGGTCCCGGGACAGGGGGATCGGGCAGTACTTC. Protein sequence: CASSLRSRDRGIGQYF.